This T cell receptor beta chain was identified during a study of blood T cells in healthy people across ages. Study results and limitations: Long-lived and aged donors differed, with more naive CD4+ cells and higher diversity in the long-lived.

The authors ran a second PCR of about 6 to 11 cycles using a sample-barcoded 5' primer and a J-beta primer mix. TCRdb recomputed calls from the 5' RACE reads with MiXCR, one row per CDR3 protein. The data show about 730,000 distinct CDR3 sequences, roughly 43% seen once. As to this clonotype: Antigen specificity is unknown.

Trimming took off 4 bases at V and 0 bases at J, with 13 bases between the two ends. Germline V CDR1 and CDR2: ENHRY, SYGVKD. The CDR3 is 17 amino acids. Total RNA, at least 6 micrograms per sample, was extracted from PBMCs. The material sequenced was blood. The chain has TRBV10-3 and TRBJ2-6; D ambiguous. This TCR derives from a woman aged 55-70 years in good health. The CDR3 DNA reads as TGTGCCATCAGTGGGTCGGGTCCGGGCTCTGGGGCCAACGTCCTGACTTTC. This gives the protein CAISGSGPGSGANVLTF.